These 10 T cell receptor beta chains originate from one sample sequenced in a study of tumor-infiltrating lymphocytes in primary liver carcinoma. Total RNA (around 510 ng) served as template for TCR beta cDNA synthesis primed by a constant-region primer. Three-round nested multiplex PCR performed with slightly modified ARM-PCR produced the TCR beta libraries. The first two PCR rounds, approximately 10 cycles each, used TRBV1-TRBV30 forward primers and a C-beta reverse primer. Via MiXCR, TCRdb re-called the multiplex PCR reads, giving one row per CDR3 protein. The sample records some 320,000 distinct CDR3 sequences, less than 75% being singletons. The source of the blood RNA was unsorted whole blood, and germline DNA was extracted as well. The specimen was peripheral blood. The source is a man aged 35 to 55 with primary liver carcinoma and hepatitis B virus infection.

This clonotype appeared a few times. This chain joins TRBV6-2 or TRBV6-3 and TRBJ2-3; D possibly corresponds to TRBD2 (5 bases). CDR1 is MNHEY and CDR2 is SVGEGT in the germline V gene. This CDR3 spans 15 amino acids. Trimming removed 6 bases at V and 3 bases at J, with 16 bases between. CDR3 residues: CASSSGLWGTDTQYF. CDR3 in DNA: TGTGCCAGCAGCTCCGGACTTTGGGGTACAGATACGCAGTATTTT.

This clonotype was observed a single time. This chain joins TRBV14 and TRBJ1-1, with D possibly TRBD1 on 5 matching bases. This CDR3 is built from 14 residues. Per the germline V gene, CDR1 is SGHDN and CDR2 is FVKESK. V lost 4 bases to trimming and J lost 1 base, with 10 bases between them. The CDR3 protein is CASSPTGQNTEAFF. The CDR3 bases are TGTGCCAGCAGCCCAACAGGTCAGAACACTGAAGCTTTCTTT.

As concerns this clonotype: One end of the junction does not line up with germline, which may come from a read error. CDR3 DNA: TGTGCCGGCAGCTTAGATCTCTCCCGCCCCGAAGCTTTCTTT. It translates to CAGSLDLSRPEAFF. The chain has TRBV11-3 and TRBJ1-1; D call uncertain. Germline CDR1 reads SGHNT; CDR2 reads YENEEA. This CDR3 contains 14 residues.

V and J are TRBV7-8 and TRBJ2-6; TRBD1 is a possible D gene (5 bases). V was pared by 1 base and J by 11 bases, with 15 bases between. Germline lookup yields CDR1 SGHVS and CDR2 FQNEAQ. There are 15 residues in the CDR3. The CDR3 DNA sequence: TGTGCCAGCAGCTTAGATACAAGGGGATCGCACGTCCTGACTTTC. It translates to CASSLDTRGSHVLTF.

This chain links TRBV9 with TRBJ2-6, with D unresolved. V was cut by 3 bases and J by 8 bases, with 12 bases left in between. The length of the CDR3 is 14 residues. The germline V gene has CDR1 SGDLS and CDR2 YYNGEE. The CDR3 region is CASSAGSWPNVLTF. The CDR3 DNA sequence: TGTGCCAGCAGCGCAGGTTCTTGGCCCAACGTCCTGACTTTC. Full variable domain (rest looked up from reference TRBV9 and TRBJ2-6): DSGVTQTPKHLITATGQRVTLRCSPRSGDLSVYWYQQSLDQGLQFLIQYYNGEERAKGNILERFSAQQFPDLHSELNLSSLELGDSALYFCASSAGSWPNVLTFGAGSRLTVL.

This rearrangement joins TRBV6-2 or TRBV6-3 to TRBJ2-1; the match to TRBD1 covers 9 bases. CDR3 length: 21 residues. J was trimmed by 0 bases and V by 2 bases; bases with no gene match: 17. Germline CDR1 and CDR2: MNHEY and SVGEGT. The CDR3 sequence: CASSYRFRDRASYPSYNEQFF. The CDR3 DNA reads as TGTGCCAGCAGTTACCGGTTTCGGGACAGGGCTTCGTACCCCTCCTACAATGAGCAGTTCTTC.

The chain joins TRBV5-1 to TRBJ1-2; perhaps TRBD1 as D (6 bases). CDR1 is SGHRS and CDR2 is YFSETQ in the germline V gene. The V end lost 0 bases, the J end lost 4 bases, and 16 bases lay between the germline ends. The CDR3 runs 16 residues. CDR3 protein: CASSLGQDVVFYGYTF. The CDR3 DNA follows: TGCGCCAGCAGCTTGGGACAGGATGTAGTATTCTATGGCTACACCTTC.

J is TRBJ1-2 and V is TRBV6-2 or TRBV6-3, with D unresolved. The CDR3 runs 13 residues. CDR1 and CDR2 from the germline V gene are MNHEY and SVGEGT. V was trimmed by 0 bases and J by 8 bases, leaving 10 bases between them. CDR3 nucleotide sequence: TGTGCCAGCAGTTACTCCTATCTAAGGGGCTACACCTTC. Protein product: CASSYSYLRGYTF.

V usage is TRBV5-4 and J usage is TRBJ1-1; 8 bases match TRBD1. Trimming at V came to 4 bases and at J to 0 bases, leaving 5 bases not matched to a gene. This CDR3 has 15 amino acids. In germline, CDR1 is SGHNT, CDR2 YYREEE (reference sequence). CDR3 sequence: CASSPRTGMNTEAFF. The CDR3 DNA is TGTGCCAGCAGCCCGAGGACAGGGATGAACACTGAAGCTTTCTTT. Full variable domain (remainder filled in from reference TRBV5-4 and TRBJ1-1): ETGVTQSPTHLIKTRGQQVTLRCSSQSGHNTVSWYQQALGQGPQFIFQYYREEENGRGNFPPRFSGLQFPNYSSELNVNALELDDSALYLCASSPRTGMNTEAFFGQGTRLTVV.

This clonotype was counted only a few times. Just one base apart from a much larger clone, this may be a read error. The chain uses TRBV6-1 and TRBJ1-5; 11 bases match TRBD1. CDR3 size: 16 residues. Germline loops: CDR1 MNHNS, CDR2 SASEGT. Here the CDR3 reads CASSPRTGGAGQPRHF. In DNA form, the CDR3 reads TGTGCCAGCAGTCCCCGGACAGGGGGCGCGGGTCAGCCCCGGCATTTT.